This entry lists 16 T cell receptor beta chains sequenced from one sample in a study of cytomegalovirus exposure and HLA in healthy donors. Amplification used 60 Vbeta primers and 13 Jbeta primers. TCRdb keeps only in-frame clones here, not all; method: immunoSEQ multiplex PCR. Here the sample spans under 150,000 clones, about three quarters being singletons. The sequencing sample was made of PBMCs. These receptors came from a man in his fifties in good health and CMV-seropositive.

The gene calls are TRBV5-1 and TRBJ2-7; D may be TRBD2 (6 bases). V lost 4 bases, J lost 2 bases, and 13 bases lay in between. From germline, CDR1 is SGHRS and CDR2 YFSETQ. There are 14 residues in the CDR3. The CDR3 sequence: CASSGSGPTYEQYF. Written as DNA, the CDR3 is TGCGCCAGCAGCGGGAGCGGGCCAACCTACGAGCAGTACTTC. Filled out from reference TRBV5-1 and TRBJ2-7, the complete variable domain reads KAGVTQTPRYLIKTRGQQVTLSCSPISGHRSVSWYQQTPGQGLQFLFEYFSETQRNKGNFPGRFSGRQFSNSRSEMNVSTLELGDSALYLCASSGSGPTYEQYFGPGTRLTVT.

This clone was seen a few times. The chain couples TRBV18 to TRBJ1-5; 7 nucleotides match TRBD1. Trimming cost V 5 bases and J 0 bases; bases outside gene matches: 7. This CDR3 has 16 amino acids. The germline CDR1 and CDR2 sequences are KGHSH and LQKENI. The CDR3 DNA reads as TGTGCCAGCTCAGAACAGGGGTCGGATAGCAATCAGCCCCAGCATTTT. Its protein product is CASSEQGSDSNQPQHF.

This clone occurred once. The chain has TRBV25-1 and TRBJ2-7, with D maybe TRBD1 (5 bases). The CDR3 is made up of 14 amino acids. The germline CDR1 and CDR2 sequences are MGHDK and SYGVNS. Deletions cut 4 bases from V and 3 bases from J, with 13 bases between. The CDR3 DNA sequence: TGTGCCAGCAGTGCAACCCATAGGGGCTACGAGCAGTACTTC. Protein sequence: CASSATHRGYEQYF.

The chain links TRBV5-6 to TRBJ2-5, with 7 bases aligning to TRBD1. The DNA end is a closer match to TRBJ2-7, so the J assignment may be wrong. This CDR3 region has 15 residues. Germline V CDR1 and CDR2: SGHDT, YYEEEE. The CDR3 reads CASSFSHRGTYEQYF. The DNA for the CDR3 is TGTGCCAGCAGCTTCAGTCACAGGGGTACCTACGAGCAGTACTTC.

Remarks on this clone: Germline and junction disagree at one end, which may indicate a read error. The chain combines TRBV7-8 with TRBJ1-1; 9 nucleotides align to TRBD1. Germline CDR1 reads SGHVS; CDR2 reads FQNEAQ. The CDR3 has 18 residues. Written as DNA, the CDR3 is TGTGCCGGCAGCTTAGGGGCGAGGTGGGGACAGGGCTTAATCCAAGCTTTCTTT. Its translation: CAGSLGARWGQGLIQAFF.

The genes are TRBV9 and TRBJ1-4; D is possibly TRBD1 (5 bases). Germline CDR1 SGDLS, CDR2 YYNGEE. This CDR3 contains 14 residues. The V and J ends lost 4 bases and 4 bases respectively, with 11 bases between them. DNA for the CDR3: TGTGCCAGCAGCCGAGACAGACTTAATGAAAAACTGTTTTTT. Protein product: CASSRDRLNEKLFF.

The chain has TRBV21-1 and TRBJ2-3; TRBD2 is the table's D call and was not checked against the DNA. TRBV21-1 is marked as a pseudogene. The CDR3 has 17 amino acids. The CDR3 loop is CASSGVGRGGRTDTQYF. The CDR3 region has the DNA TGTGCCAGCAGCGGAGTAGGAAGGGGGGGGCGGACCGATACGCAGTATTTT.

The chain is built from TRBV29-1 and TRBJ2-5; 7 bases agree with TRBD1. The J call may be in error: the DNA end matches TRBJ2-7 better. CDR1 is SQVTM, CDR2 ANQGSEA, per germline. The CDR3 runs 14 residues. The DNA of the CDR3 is TGCAGCGTTCAGACAGGGATAGGCACCTACGAGCAGTACTTC. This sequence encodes CSVQTGIGTYEQYF.

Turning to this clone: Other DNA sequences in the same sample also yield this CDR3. The CDR3 loop reads CSARQGYEQYF. The DNA for the CDR3 is TGCAGTGCTAGACAGGGCTACGAGCAGTACTTC. The chain uses TRBV20-1 and TRBJ2-7; D is perhaps TRBD1 (5 bases). The CDR3 contains 11 residues. V was shortened by 2 bases and J by 3 bases, with 5 bases between the two germline ends. Germline V gene sequence: CDR1 DFQATT, CDR2 SNEGSKA (reference sequence).

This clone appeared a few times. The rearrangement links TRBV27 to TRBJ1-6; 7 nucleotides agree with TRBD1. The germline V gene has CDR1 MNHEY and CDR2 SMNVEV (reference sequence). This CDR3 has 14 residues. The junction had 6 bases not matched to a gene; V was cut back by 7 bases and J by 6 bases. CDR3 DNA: TGTGCCAGCATGCCGGGACAGCCTAATTCACCCCTCCACTTT. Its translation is CASMPGQPNSPLHF.

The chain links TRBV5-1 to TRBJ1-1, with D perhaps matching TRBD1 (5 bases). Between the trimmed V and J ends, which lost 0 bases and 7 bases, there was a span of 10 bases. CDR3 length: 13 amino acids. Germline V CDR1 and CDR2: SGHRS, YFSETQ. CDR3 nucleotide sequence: TGCGCCAGCAGCTTGGTCTGGGGCGATGAAGCTTTCTTT. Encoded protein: CASSLVWGDEAFF.

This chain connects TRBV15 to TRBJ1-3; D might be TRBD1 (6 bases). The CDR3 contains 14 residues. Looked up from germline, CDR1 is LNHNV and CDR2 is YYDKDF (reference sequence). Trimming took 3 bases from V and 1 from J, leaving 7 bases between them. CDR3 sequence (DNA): TGTGCCACCAGCAGGGGGGCTTCTGGAAACACCATATATTTT. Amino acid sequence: CATSRGASGNTIYF.

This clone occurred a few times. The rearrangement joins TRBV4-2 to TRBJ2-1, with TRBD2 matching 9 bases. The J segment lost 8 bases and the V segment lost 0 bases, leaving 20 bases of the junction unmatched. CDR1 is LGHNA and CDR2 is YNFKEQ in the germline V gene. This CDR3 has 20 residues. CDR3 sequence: CASSQEVGGTSGSQRDEQFF. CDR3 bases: TGTGCCAGCAGCCAAGAGGTTGGAGGAACTAGCGGGTCCCAGCGGGATGAGCAGTTCTTC.

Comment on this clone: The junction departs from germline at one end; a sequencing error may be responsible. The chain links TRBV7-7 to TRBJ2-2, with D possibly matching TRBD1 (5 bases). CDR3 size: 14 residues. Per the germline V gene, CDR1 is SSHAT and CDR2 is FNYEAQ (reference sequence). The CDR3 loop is CASSLAGPTGELFF. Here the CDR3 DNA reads TGTGCTAGCAGCCTTGCAGGGCCCACCGGGGAGCTGTTTTTT.

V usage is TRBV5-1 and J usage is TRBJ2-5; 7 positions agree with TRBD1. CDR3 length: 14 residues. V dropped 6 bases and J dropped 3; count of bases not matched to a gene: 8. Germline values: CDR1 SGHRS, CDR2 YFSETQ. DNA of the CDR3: TGCGCCAGCAAAACCGGGACAGTCGAAGAGACCCAGTACTTC. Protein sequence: CASKTGTVEETQYF.

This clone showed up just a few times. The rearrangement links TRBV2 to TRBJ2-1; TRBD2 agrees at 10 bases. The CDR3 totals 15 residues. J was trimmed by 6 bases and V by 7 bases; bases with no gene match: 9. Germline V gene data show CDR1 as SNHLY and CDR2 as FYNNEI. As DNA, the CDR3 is TGTGCCAGCACCAAAGGGACTAGCGAAGGCAATGAGCAGTTCTTC. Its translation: CASTKGTSEGNEQFF.